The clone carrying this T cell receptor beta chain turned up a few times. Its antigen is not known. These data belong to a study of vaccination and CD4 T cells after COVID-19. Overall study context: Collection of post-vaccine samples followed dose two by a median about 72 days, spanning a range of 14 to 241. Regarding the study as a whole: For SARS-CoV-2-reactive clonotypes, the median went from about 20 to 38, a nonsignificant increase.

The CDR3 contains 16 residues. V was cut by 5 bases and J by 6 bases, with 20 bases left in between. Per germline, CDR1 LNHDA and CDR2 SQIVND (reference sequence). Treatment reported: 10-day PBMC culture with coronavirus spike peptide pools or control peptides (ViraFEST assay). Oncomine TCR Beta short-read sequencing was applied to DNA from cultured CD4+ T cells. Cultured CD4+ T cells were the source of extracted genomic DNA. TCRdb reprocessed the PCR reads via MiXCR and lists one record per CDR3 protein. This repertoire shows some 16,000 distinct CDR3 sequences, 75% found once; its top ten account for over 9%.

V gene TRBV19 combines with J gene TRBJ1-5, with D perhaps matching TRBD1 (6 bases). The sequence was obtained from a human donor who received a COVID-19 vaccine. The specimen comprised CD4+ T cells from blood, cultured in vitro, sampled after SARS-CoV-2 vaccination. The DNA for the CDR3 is TGTGCCAGTAGTCGACGGGGGGCGAGTTCGGCTCAGCCCCAGCATTTT. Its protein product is CASSRRGASSAQPQHF.